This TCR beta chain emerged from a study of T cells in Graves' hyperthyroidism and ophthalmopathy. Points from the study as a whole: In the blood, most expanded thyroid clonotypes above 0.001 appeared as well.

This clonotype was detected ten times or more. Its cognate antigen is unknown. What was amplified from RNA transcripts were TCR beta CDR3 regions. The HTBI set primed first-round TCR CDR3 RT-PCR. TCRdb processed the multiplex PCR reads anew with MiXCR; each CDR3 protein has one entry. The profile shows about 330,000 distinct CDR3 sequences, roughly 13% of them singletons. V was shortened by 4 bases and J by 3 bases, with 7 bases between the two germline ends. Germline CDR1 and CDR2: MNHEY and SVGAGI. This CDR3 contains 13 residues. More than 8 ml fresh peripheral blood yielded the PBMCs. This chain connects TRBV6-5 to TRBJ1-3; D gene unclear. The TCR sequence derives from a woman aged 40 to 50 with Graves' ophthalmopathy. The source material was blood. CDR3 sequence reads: CASSSTYGNTIYF. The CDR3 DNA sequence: TGTGCCAGCAGTTCTACCTATGGAAACACCATATATTTT.